Following are 11 T cell receptor beta chains from one sample sequenced in a study of blood T cell repertoires in COVID-19. Generated by immunoSEQ multiplex PCR, the TCRdb table keeps only in-frame clones and is missing some. The sample records approximately 270,000 clones, about nine tenths being singletons. Sequencing used peripheral blood. The receptor set was obtained from a woman aged 25 to 39 with COVID-19, enrolled during active disease.

V and J are TRBV27 and TRBJ2-7; D is unclear. The CDR3 has 12 amino acids. In germline, CDR1 is MNHEY, CDR2 SMNVEV (reference sequence). V lost 5 bases, J lost 0 bases, and 5 bases lay in between. CDR3 sequence reads: CASSHNSYEQYF. The CDR3 DNA is TGTGCCAGCAGTCACAACTCCTACGAGCAGTACTTC.

This chain connects TRBV15 to TRBJ1-1; D is uncertain. The CDR3 consists of 15 residues. Germline lookup yields CDR1 LNHNV and CDR2 YYDKDF (reference sequence). Deletions cut 0 bases from V and 1 base from J, with 9 bases between. The CDR3 coding sequence is TGTGCCACCAGCAGAGATCTCGGGGAGAACACTGAAGCTTTCTTT. Its protein is CATSRDLGENTEAFF.

V usage is TRBV4-1 and J usage is TRBJ2-3, with TRBD2 matching 11 bases. The ends lost 3 bases at V and 0 bases at J; junction bases unmatched: 5. Germline V lookup: CDR1 MGHRA, CDR2 YSYEKL. The CDR3 spans 17 residues. The CDR3 DNA is TGCGCCAGCAGCCACCCATGGACTAGCGGGAGCACAGATACGCAGTATTTT. Translation: CASSHPWTSGSTDTQYF.

This chain connects TRBV19 to TRBJ1-5; 9 bases are shared with TRBD1. V dropped 11 bases and J dropped 4; count of bases not matched to a gene: 9. CDR3 length: 14 residues. Germline CDR1 is LNHDA and CDR2 is SQIVND (reference sequence). The CDR3 is CAVAGTGKNQPQHF. The CDR3 region has the DNA TGTGCCGTCGCCGGGACAGGGAAAAATCAGCCCCAGCATTTT.

The rearrangement joins TRBV6-5 to TRBJ1-5; D is unresolved. Germline V lookup: CDR1 MNHEY, CDR2 SVGAGI. The CDR3 covers 13 residues. Trimming took 6 bases from V and 2 from J, leaving 8 bases between them. CDR3 coding DNA: TGTGCCAGCAGCCTAGCGGGCAATCAGCCCCAGCATTTT. It codes for CASSLAGNQPQHF.

The V gene is TRBV6-5, the J gene TRBJ2-2; 7 positions agree with TRBD2. V shed 9 bases and J 2 bases; nucleotides not matched to a gene: 3. The CDR3 covers 13 residues. Germline V gives CDR1 MNHEY, CDR2 SVGAGI. For the CDR3, the DNA is TGTGCCAGTGGGAGGGGCAACACCGGGGAGCTGTTTTTT. Amino acids: CASGRGNTGELFF.

For this clone: At one end, the junction sequence differs from germline, possibly due to a read error. The chain couples TRBV6-6 to TRBJ1-1, with unresolved D. CDR1 and CDR2 (germline): MNHNY, SVGAGI (reference sequence). The CDR3 length is 12 residues. This CDR3 is CASNYPDISAFF. The CDR3 bases are TGTGCCAGCAATTACCCAGATATATCCGCTTTCTTT.

The chain couples TRBV6-5 to TRBJ1-2; 10 bases match TRBD1. The CDR3 extends over 16 amino acids. After removal of 0 bases from V and 6 bases from J, the junction contained 7 bases not matched to a gene. Germline loops: CDR1 MNHEY, CDR2 SVGAGI. The CDR3 coding sequence is TGTGCCAGCAGTTACTCTTTCGGGACAGGGGATAATGGCTACACCTTC. Translating it yields CASSYSFGTGDNGYTF.

The chain is built from TRBV19 and TRBJ1-6; 7 bases align to TRBD1. With V trimmed by 9 bases and J by 10 bases, 12 bases remained unmatched. There are 14 residues in the CDR3. From germline, CDR1 is LNHDA and CDR2 SQIVND (reference sequence). CDR3 DNA sequence: TGTGCCAGCCGCCCGGGACAGAAAGAGTCACCCCTCCACTTT. It translates to CASRPGQKESPLHF.

V and J are TRBV7-8 and TRBJ1-5; no clear D gene. The CDR3 consists of 15 residues. Germline V gene sequence: CDR1 SGHVS, CDR2 FQNEAQ. V dropped 1 base and J dropped 1 base, with 8 bases sitting between them. The CDR3 here is CASSLEWQSNQPQHF. CDR3 DNA sequence: TGTGCCAGCAGCTTAGAGTGGCAGAGCAATCAGCCCCAGCATTTT.

This sequence joins TRBV2 and TRBJ2-1, with 13 bases aligning to TRBD2. With V trimmed by 5 bases and J by 6 bases, 7 bases remained unmatched. Looked up from germline, CDR1 is SNHLY and CDR2 is FYNNEI. The CDR3 is 16 residues long. CDR3 DNA sequence: TGTGCCAGCAGTCGACTAGCGGGAGGCCTAGGCAATGAGCAGTTCTTC. The encoded protein is CASSRLAGGLGNEQFF.